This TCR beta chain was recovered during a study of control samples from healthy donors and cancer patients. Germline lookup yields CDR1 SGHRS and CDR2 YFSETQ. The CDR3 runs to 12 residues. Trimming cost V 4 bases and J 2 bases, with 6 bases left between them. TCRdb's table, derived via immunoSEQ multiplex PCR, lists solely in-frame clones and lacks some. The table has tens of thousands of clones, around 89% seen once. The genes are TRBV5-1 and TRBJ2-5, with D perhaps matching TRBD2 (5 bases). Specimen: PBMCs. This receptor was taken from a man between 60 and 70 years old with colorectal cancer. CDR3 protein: CASSRDQETQYF. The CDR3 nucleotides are TGCGCCAGCAGCCGGGATCAAGAGACCCAGTACTTC.